This TCR beta chain was captured in a study of long-term antiretroviral therapy in people with HIV. As for the study in general: Of all samples, the earliest predate the 2015 immediate-ART recommendation by about a decade.

Run at survey level, the immunoSEQ assay was version v3.0. Generated by immunoSEQ multiplex PCR, the TCRdb table keeps only in-frame clones and is missing some. This table holds around 40,000 clones, 70% to 90% found once. V lost 5 bases and J lost 7; bases outside the gene matches: 10. The germline V gene encodes CDR1 SGHTA and CDR2 FQGNSA. The length of the CDR3 is 14 residues. The source was unsorted PBMCs, collected 2.2 years after starting antiretroviral therapy. The TCR originated in a man in his late teens or twenties with HIV. This chain uses TRBV7-2 with TRBJ1-2; TRBD1 matches at 7 bases. CDR3 protein: CASSPGTAGGGYTF. In DNA, the CDR3 is TGTGCCAGCAGCCCCGGGACAGCCGGGGGTGGCTACACCTTC. The variable domain in full, completed from reference TRBV7-2 and TRBJ1-2, reads GAGVSQSPSNKVTEKGKDVELRCDPISGHTALYWYRQSLGQGLEFLIYFQGNSAPDKSGLPSDRFSAERTGGSVSTLTIQRTQQEDSAVYLCASSPGTAGGGYTFGSGTRLTVV.